This record looks at one T cell receptor beta chain sequence and its context. As yet, its antigen is unknown. This entry belongs to a study of shared clonotypes between healthy human individuals. The assay was immunoSEQ multiplex PCR, and TCRdb's table has in-frame clones only and misses some. The table has around 2.1 million clones, approximately 94% seen once. Study-wide points: Limited genetic and exposure-history diversity came from having few donors. Across subsets, estimated richness was generally greater for naive than for memory populations.

Naive-designated CD8 cells lacked CD45RO, were positively enriched for CCR7, and omitted terminally differentiated effector memory CD45RA+ cells. The germline gives CDR1 SGHVS, CDR2 FQNEAQ. J was trimmed by 0 bases and V by 5 bases; bases with no gene match: 6. The CDR3 covers 15 residues. Material for sequencing was naive CD8+ T cells from PBMCs. This TCR was recovered from a man aged 18 to 29 in good health. Some clones in this sample may be carry-over from other donors' samples. The chain links TRBV7-8 to TRBJ2-7, with 8 nucleotides matching TRBD1. The CDR3 DNA is TGTGCCAGCAGCCCCGACAGGGGCTACTCCTACGAGCAGTACTTC. Amino acid sequence: CASSPDRGYSYEQYF.